Detailed here is one T cell receptor (beta chain). What it recognizes is unknown. CDR1 and CDR2 (germline): SGDLS, YYNGEE. The CDR3 is made up of 14 amino acids. Trimming removed 4 bases at V and 0 bases at J, with 9 bases between. This sample stems from a study of cytomegalovirus exposure and HLA in healthy donors. Study information: The approximately 110 validation repertoires and the approximately 700 first-cohort repertoires shared a platform, a later analysis reported.

Method: immunoSEQ multiplex PCR; TCRdb's copy keeps in-frame clones and lacks some. The table shows some 340,000 clones, with 87% occurring only once. Study results and limitations: Investigators reported fewer than 200 TCR beta chains as tied to cytomegalovirus. Within the approximately 120 validation repertoires, first-cohort TCR clusters tended to co-occur, according to a later analysis. Most TCR sequences were rare, but some public TCRs occurred in many donors.

The receptor was isolated from a woman in her twenties or thirties in good health and CMV-seropositive. Source material: PBMCs. The chain carries TRBV9 and TRBJ2-3; D is unresolved. CDR3 sequence: CASSLRWSTDTQYF. CDR3 DNA sequence: TGTGCCAGCAGCCTACGTTGGAGCACAGATACGCAGTATTTT.